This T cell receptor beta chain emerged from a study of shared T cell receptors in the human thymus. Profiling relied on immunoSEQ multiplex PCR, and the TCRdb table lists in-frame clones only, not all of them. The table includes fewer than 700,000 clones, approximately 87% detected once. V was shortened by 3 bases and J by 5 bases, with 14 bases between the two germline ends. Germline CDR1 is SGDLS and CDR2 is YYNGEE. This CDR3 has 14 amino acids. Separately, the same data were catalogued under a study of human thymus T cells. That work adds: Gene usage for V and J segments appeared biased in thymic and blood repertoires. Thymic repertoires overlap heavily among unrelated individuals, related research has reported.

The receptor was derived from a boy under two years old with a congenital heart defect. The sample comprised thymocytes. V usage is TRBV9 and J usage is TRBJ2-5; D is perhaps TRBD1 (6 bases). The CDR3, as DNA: TGTGCCAGCAGCGCCTTGGGGGCCAGGGAGACCCAGTACTTC. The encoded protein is CASSALGARETQYF.